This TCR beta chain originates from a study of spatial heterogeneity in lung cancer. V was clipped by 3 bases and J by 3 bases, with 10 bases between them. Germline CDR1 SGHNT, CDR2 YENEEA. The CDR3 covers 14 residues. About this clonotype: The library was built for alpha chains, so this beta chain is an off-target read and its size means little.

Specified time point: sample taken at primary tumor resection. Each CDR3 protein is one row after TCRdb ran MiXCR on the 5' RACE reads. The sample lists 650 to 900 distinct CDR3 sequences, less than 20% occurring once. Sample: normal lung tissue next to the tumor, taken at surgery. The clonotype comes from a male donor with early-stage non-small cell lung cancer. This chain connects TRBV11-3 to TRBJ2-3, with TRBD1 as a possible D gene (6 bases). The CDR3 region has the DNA TGTGCCAGCAGCTTCGAGGGGGTAACAGATACGCAGTATTTT. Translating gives CASSFEGVTDTQYF.